This entry describes one T cell receptor (beta chain). Its antigen is not identified. Using immunoSEQ multiplex PCR, the repertoire was profiled, and TCRdb retains in-frame clones only, with some absent. The sample lists tens of thousands of clones; about 90% were seen once. This CDR3 region has 13 residues. Germline values: CDR1 SGHTA, CDR2 FQGTGA. The ends lost 5 bases at V and 4 bases at J; junction bases unmatched: 1. The record originates from a study of OX40 agonist ivuxolimab in advanced cancers. Study at large: Ivuxolimab, an antibody that agonizes OX40 (CD134), was administered to the patients. Two patients with cutaneous melanoma and one with hepatocellular carcinoma, three in total, showed partial responses. General study results and limits: Some nonresponders likewise displayed low normalized T-cell clonal expansion.

The chain recombines TRBV7-3 with TRBJ2-2, with 7 nucleotides matching TRBD2. This sequence was found in an adult with an advanced solid tumor such as melanoma, head and neck, liver or kidney cancer. The sample in question was CD4+ or CD8+ T cells sorted from blood, obtained in a trial of the OX40 agonist ivuxolimab. The CDR3 loop reads CASSREATGELFF. The CDR3 bases are TGTGCCAGCAGCCGGGAGGCCACCGGGGAGCTGTTTTTT.